A single T cell receptor (beta chain) is shown here with its context. This record comes from a study of blood T cell repertoires in COVID-19. As handled by the study authors: It was from reference gene primer amplification that nucleated cell counts were estimated. Sequenced by immunoSEQ multiplex PCR; TCRdb stores in-frame clones only, minus some. V, J and clone size reflect that table, while D and trimming were determined from the DNA. Among almost 350,000 clones listed, more than 70% were seen once. This CDR3 has 13 residues. V was cut by 1 base and J by 8 bases, with 9 bases left in between. Per germline, CDR1 KGHSH and CDR2 LQKENI.

Sequences were obtained from peripheral blood. The genes are TRBV18 and TRBJ1-3, with D unclear. This clonotype was sampled from a woman aged 55-69 years with COVID-19, enrolled during active disease. CDR3 nucleotides: TGTGCCAGCTCACCACAACAGCCACACACCATATATTTT. It codes for CASSPQQPHTIYF.